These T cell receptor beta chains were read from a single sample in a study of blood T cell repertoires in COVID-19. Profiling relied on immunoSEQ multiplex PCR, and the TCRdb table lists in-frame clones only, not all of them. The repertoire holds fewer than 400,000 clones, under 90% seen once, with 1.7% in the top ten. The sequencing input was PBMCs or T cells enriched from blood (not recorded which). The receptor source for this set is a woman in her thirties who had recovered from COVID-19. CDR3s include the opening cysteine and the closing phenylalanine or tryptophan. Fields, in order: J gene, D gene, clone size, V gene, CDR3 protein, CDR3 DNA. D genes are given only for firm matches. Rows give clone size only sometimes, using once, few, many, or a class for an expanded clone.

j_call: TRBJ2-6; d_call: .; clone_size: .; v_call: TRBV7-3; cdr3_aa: CASREQGSGANVLTF; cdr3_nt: TGTGCCAGCAGAGAACAGGGTTCTGGGGCCAACGTCCTGACTTTC
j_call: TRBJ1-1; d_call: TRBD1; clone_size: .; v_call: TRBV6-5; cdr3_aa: CASSSSSTGRAFF; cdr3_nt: TGTGCCAGCAGTTCTAGTTCGACAGGGCGGGCTTTCTTT
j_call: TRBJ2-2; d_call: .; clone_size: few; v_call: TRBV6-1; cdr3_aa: CASSDASFLAGELFF; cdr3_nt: TGTGCCAGCAGTGATGCTAGCTTTCTAGCCGGGGAGCTGTTTTTT
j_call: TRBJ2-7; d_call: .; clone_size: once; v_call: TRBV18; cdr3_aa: CASSPAQYEQYF; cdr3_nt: TGTGCCAGCTCACCTGCCCAGTACGAGCAGTACTTC
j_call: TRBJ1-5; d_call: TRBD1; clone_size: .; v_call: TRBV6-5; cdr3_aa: CASRPQGALGQPQHF; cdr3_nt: TGTGCCAGCAGGCCGCAGGGGGCCCTGGGCCAGCCCCAGCATTTT
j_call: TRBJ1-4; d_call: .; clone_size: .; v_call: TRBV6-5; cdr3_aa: CASSTRREREKLFF; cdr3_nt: TGTGCCAGCAGTACGAGAAGGGAGCGCGAAAAACTGTTTTTT
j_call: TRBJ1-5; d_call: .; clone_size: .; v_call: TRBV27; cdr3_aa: CASKMRPFNQPQHF; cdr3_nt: TGTGCCAGCAAAATGAGGCCGTTCAATCAGCCCCAGCATTTT
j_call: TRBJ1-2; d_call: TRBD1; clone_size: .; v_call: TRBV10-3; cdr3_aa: CATSKLGQGANYGYTF; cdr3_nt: TGTGCCACTTCTAAGTTAGGACAGGGGGCTAACTATGGCTACACCTTC
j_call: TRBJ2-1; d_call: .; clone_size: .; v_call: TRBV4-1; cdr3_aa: CASSQDSGSYNEQFF; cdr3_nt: TGCGCCAGCAGCCAAGATAGCGGCTCCTACAATGAGCAGTTCTTC
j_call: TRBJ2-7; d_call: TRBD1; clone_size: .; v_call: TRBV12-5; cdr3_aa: CASGLGTGQGDEQYF; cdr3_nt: TGTGCTAGTGGTTTGGGGACAGGCCAGGGGGACGAGCAGTACTTC
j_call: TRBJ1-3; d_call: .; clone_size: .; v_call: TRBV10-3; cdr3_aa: CAITGLGNTIYF; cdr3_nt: TGTGCCATCACGGGGTTAGGAAACACCATATATTTT
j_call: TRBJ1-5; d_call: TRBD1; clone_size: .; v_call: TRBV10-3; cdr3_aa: CAISSGTDNQPQHF; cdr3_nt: TGTGCCATCAGTTCCGGGACAGATAATCAGCCCCAGCATTTT
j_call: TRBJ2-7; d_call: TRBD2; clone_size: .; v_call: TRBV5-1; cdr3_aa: CASSSTGGATEQYF; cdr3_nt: TGCGCCAGCAGCTCTACCGGGGGGGCTACGGAGCAGTACTTC
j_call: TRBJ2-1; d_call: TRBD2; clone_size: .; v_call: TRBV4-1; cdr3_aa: CASSQDLPASGYIVDEQFF; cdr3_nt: TGCGCCAGCAGCCAAGATCTCCCGGCTAGCGGCTATATCGTCGATGAGCAGTTCTTC
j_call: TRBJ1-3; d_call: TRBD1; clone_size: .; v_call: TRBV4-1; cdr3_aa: CASRRTGGGNTIYF; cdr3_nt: TGCGCCAGCAGGAGGACAGGGGGCGGAAACACCATATATTTT
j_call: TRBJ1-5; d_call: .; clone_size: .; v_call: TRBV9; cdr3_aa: CASSVGGPNQPQHF; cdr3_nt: TGTGCCAGCAGCGTAGGAGGGCCCAATCAGCCCCAGCATTTT
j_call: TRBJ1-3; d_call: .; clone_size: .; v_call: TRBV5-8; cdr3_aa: CASSFGGRNTIYF; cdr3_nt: TGTGCCAGCAGCTTCGGGGGTAGAAACACCATATATTTT
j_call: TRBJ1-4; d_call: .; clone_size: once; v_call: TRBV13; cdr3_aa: CASSLGSLTVSEKLFF; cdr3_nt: TGTGCCAGCAGCTTAGGCAGCCTCACAGTATCTGAAAAACTGTTTTTT
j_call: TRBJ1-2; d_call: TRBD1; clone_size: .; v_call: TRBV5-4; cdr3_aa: CASSLPGRTGGIYGYTF; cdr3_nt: TGTGCCAGCAGCTTGCCTGGCCGGACAGGGGGGATCTATGGCTACACCTTC
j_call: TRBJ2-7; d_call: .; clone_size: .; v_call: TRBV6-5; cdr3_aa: CARGLLYEQYF; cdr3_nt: TGTGCCAGGGGCCTCCTCTACGAGCAGTACTTC
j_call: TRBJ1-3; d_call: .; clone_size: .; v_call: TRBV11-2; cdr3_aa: CASSLGWGRGGNTIYF; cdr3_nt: TGTGCCAGCAGCTTAGGATGGGGAAGGGGTGGAAACACCATATATTTT
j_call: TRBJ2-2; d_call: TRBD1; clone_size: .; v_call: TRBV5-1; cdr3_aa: CASSLGPGGTTGELFF; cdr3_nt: TGCGCCAGCAGCTTGGGCCCAGGGGGCACCACCGGGGAGCTGTTTTTT
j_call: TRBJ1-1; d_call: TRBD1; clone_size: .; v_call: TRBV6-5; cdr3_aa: CASSSTGSFWAFF; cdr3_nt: TGTGCCAGCAGTTCGACAGGGAGTTTTTGGGCTTTCTTT
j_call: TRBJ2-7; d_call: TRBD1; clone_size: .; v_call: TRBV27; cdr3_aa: CASSLEQGNYEQYF; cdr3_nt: TGTGCCAGCAGTTTAGAACAGGGGAACTACGAGCAGTACTTC
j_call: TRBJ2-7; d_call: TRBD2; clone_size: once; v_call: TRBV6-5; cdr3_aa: CASRKAGVTYEQYF; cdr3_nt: TGTGCCAGCAGGAAAGCGGGGGTAACCTACGAGCAGTACTTC
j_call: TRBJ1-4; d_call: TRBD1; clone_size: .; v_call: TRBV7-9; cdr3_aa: CASRGETGGYEKLFF; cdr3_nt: TGTGCCAGCAGGGGAGAGACAGGGGGTTATGAAAAACTGTTTTTT
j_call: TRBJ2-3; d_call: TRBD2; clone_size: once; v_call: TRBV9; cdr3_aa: CASSVARTSEAQYF; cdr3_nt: TGTGCCAGCAGCGTAGCCCGGACTAGCGAAGCGCAGTATTTT
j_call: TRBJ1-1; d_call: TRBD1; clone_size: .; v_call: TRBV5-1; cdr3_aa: CASSTGQGLTFF; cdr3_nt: TGCGCCAGCAGCACCGGACAGGGGCTAACTTTCTTT
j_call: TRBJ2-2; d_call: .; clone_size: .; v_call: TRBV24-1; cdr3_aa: CATSGQGKTGELFF; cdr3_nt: TGTGCCACCAGTGGGCAGGGAAAGACCGGGGAGCTGTTTTTT
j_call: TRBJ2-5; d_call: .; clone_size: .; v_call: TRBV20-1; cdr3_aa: CSASPPEVKETQYF; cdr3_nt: TGCAGTGCTAGTCCCCCGGAGGTGAAAGAGACCCAGTACTTC
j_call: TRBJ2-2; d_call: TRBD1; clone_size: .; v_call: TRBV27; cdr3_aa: CASSSPRGTAATGELFF; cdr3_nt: TGTGCCAGCAGTTCGCCCAGGGGGACGGCGGCCACCGGGGAGCTGTTTTTT
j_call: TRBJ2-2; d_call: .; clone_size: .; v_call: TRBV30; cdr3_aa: CAWRPTRIRGSGELFF; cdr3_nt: TGTGCCTGGAGGCCGACTAGGATCAGGGGGAGCGGGGAGCTGTTTTTT
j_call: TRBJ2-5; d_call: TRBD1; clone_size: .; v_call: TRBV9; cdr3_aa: CASSPWDRAAETQYF; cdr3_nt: TGTGCCAGCAGCCCTTGGGACAGGGCTGCCGAGACCCAGTACTTC
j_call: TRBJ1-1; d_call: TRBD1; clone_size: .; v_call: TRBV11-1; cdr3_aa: CASSSPDRGQNTEAFF; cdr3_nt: TGTGCCAGCAGCTCACCGGACAGGGGGCAAAACACTGAAGCTTTCTTT
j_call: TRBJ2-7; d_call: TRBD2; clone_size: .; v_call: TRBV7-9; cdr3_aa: CASSSAGLDYEQYF; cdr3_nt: TGTGCCAGCAGCTCAGCGGGACTAGACTACGAGCAGTACTTC
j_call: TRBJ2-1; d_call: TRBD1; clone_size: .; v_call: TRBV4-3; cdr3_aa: CASSQDTGVVQFF; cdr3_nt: TGCGCCAGCAGCCAAGATACAGGGGTTGTGCAGTTCTTC
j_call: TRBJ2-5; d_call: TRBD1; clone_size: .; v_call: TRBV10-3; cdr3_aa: CAAGTGGEETQYF; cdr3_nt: TGTGCCGCCGGGACAGGGGGCGAAGAGACCCAGTACTTC
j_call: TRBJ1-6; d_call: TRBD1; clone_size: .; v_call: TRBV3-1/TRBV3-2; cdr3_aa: CASSPTLDRVNSPLHF; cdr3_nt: TGTGCCAGCAGCCCTACCTTGGACAGGGTAAATTCACCCCTCCACTTT
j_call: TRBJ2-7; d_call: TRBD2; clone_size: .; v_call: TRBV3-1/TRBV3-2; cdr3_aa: CASSRGTSGIYEQYF; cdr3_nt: TGTGCCAGCAGCCGAGGGACTAGCGGGATCTACGAGCAGTACTTC
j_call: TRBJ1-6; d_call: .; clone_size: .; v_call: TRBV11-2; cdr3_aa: CASSLVQDSNSPLHF; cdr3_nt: TGTGCCAGCAGCTTAGTCCAGGACAGTAATTCACCCCTCCACTTT
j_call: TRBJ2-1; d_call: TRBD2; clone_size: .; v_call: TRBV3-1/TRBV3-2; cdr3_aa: CASSQDSPTSGGAQFF; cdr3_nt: TGTGCCAGCAGCCAAGATTCCCCGACTAGCGGGGGGGCGCAGTTCTTC
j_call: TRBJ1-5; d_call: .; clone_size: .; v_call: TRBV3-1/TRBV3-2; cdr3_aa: CASSQGYLRPQHF; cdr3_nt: TGTGCCAGCAGCCAAGGTTATCTTAGGCCCCAGCATTTT
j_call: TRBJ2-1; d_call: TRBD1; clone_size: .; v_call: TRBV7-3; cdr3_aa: CASSPQGYNEQFF; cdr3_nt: TGTGCCAGCAGCCCACAGGGGTACAATGAGCAGTTCTTC
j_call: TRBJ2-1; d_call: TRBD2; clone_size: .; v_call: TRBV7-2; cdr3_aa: CASSRQRELPYNEQFF; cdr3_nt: TGTGCCAGCAGTCGACAGCGGGAGTTGCCCTACAATGAGCAGTTCTTC
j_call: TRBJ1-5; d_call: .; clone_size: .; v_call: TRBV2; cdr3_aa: CASSPWGEGSQPQHF; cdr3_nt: TGTGCCAGCAGCCCGTGGGGTGAGGGTAGTCAGCCCCAGCATTTT
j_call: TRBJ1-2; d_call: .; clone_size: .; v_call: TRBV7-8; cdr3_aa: CASSSTSLVGGYTF; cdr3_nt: TGTGCCAGCAGTTCGACATCGTTGGTTGGCGGCTACACCTTC
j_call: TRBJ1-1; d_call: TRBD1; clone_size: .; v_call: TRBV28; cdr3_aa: CASRPNRGNTEAFF; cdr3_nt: TGTGCCAGCAGGCCTAACAGGGGGAACACTGAAGCTTTCTTT
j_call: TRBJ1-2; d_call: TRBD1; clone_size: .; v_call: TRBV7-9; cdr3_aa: CASSQTTGVRYTF; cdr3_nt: TGTGCCAGCAGTCAAACGACAGGGGTTAGATACACCTTC
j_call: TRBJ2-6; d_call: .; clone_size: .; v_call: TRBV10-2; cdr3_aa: CASSPTGANVLTF; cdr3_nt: TGCGCCAGCAGCCCCACTGGGGCCAACGTCCTGACTTTC
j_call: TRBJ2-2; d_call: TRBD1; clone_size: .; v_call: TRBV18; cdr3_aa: CASSQSPGGVNTGELFF; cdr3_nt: TGTGCCAGCTCACAGTCCCCAGGGGGAGTTAACACCGGGGAGCTGTTTTTT